These 28 T cell receptor beta chains share one sample of origin, sequenced in a study of CD8 T cells in Susac syndrome. Reverse transcription of roughly 0.45 to 1 ug RNA was performed with random hexamers. TCRdb reanalysed the immunoSEQ multiplex PCR reads using MiXCR and keeps one entry per CDR3 protein. Of approximately 160,000 distinct CDR3 sequences in the sample, about 93% were seen once. The material sequenced was CD4+ T cells from PBMCs. The source of these receptors is a human donor with multiple sclerosis.

V gene TRBV28 combines with J gene TRBJ2-7; 11 nucleotides agree with TRBD1. The CDR3 runs to 14 residues. Germline-derived CDR1 and CDR2 are MDHEN and SYDVKM. Germline trimming cut 6 bases from V and 8 bases from J; bases unmatched to any gene: 9. Written as DNA, the CDR3 is TGTGCCAGCAGAGGCGTTGGGACAGGGGGTAAGCAGTACTTC. Its protein is CASRGVGTGGKQYF.

V usage is TRBV5-1 and J usage is TRBJ2-5, with a weak D call TRBD2 (6 bases). Germline V gene lookup returns CDR1 SGHRS and CDR2 YFSETQ. Trimming removed 1 base at V and 1 base at J, with 14 bases between. CDR3 length: 16 residues. Here the CDR3 DNA reads TGCGCCAGCAGCTTGAGGCCCGGGAGCCTCCAAGAGACCCAGTACTTC. Translation gives CASSLRPGSLQETQYF.

CDR3 nucleotide sequence: TGTGCCACCAGTGCCCCGGGACTAGCCACCGGGGAGCTGTTTTTT. As protein: CATSAPGLATGELFF. The chain uses TRBV24-1 and TRBJ2-2; TRBD2 matches 9 bases. The CDR3 runs to 15 residues. V lost 5 bases, J lost 4 bases, and 4 bases stayed unmatched. Germline assignment: CDR1 KGHDR and CDR2 SFDVKD.

The chain is built from TRBV29-1 and TRBJ1-2; possibly TRBD1 for D (5 bases). Trimming removed 4 bases from V and 6 bases from J, with 18 bases in between. The length of the CDR3 is 14 residues. Germline V gene lookup returns CDR1 SQVTM and CDR2 ANQGSEA. The CDR3 DNA sequence: TGCAGCGTTGGGGGATCAGGGCAGGGACATGGCTACACCTTC. Translating gives CSVGGSGQGHGYTF.

J is TRBJ2-6 and V is TRBV5-6; D might be TRBD2 (5 bases). CDR3 length: 14 residues. Trimming took off 4 bases at V and 6 bases at J, with 11 bases between the two ends. Germline CDR1 SGHDT, CDR2 YYEEEE. CDR3 sequence: CASSLVREANVLTF. The CDR3 DNA follows: TGTGCCAGCAGCCTCGTACGGGAGGCCAACGTCCTGACTTTC.

The genes are TRBV12-3 or TRBV12-4 and TRBJ2-3; D might be TRBD2 (6 bases). Trimming pared 6 bases from V and 0 bases from J, leaving 10 bases between. The CDR3 spans 14 residues. For the CDR3, the DNA is TGTGCCAGCAGCGGACTACCTAGCACAGATACGCAGTATTTT. Its protein is CASSGLPSTDTQYF.

This chain joins TRBV5-1 and TRBJ1-1; D unclear. Per germline, CDR1 SGHRS and CDR2 YFSETQ. The CDR3 length is 15 residues. The V end lost 0 bases, the J end lost 1 base, and 10 bases lay between the germline ends. The CDR3 nucleotides read TGCGCCAGCAGCTTGGTTTTGGAAACGAACACTGAAGCTTTCTTT. This gives the protein CASSLVLETNTEAFF.

J is TRBJ2-2 and V is TRBV15; D not certain. V was pared by 0 bases and J by 6 bases, with 8 bases between. Germline loops: CDR1 LNHNV, CDR2 YYDKDF (reference sequence). There are 14 residues in the CDR3. The CDR3 bases are TGTGCCACCAGCAGAGATAGGATTGCCGGGGAGCTGTTTTTT. It yields the protein CATSRDRIAGELFF.

This chain joins TRBV5-4 and TRBJ1-3, with D possibly TRBD1 on 6 matching bases. From germline, CDR1 is SGHNT and CDR2 YYREEE (reference sequence). The ends were cut back, 0 bases at V and 0 bases at J, with 10 bases in the middle. The CDR3 loop spans 16 amino acids. CDR3 in DNA: TGTGCCAGCAGCTTGGGGGCAGGGGCCTCTGGAAACACCATATATTTT. It is translated as CASSLGAGASGNTIYF.

This clonotype has only a few counts. The genes are TRBV28 and TRBJ1-2, with 8 bases lining up with TRBD1. CDR3 length: 13 residues. Trimming cost V 1 base and J 14 bases; bases outside gene matches: 9. Per the germline V gene, CDR1 is MDHEN and CDR2 is SYDVKM. CDR3 protein: CASSLYSDRAGTF. CDR3 nucleotides: TGTGCCAGCAGTTTATATTCGGACAGGGCGGGTACCTTC.

The rearrangement joins TRBV30 to TRBJ2-1; no reliable D call. This CDR3 region has 13 residues. Looked up from germline, CDR1 is GTSNPN and CDR2 is SVGIG (reference sequence). V lost 0 bases and J lost 6, with 9 bases in between. The CDR3 DNA follows: TGTGCCTGGAGTGTTCAATCTGGCAATGAGCAGTTCTTC. It codes for CAWSVQSGNEQFF.

The chain links TRBV20-1 to TRBJ2-1; 8 bases match TRBD2. Losses at the gene ends were 5 bases for V and 9 bases for J; bases not matched to a gene: 9. This CDR3 has 13 amino acids. Per germline, CDR1 DFQATT and CDR2 SNEGSKA (reference sequence). This CDR3 is CSAGVGLGVEQFF. CDR3 nucleotides: TGCAGTGCTGGGGTGGGACTAGGGGTTGAGCAGTTCTTC.

This chain joins TRBV3-1 and TRBJ1-4, with no clear D. CDR1 LGHDT and CDR2 YNNKEL come from the germline V gene (reference sequence). This CDR3 has 13 amino acids. V was pared by 7 bases and J by 8 bases, with 14 bases between. The CDR3, as DNA: TGTGCCAGCAATCCTTACCAGACAGAAAAACTGTTTTTT. It encodes CASNPYQTEKLFF.

The rearrangement links TRBV28 to TRBJ2-7; 7 bases fit TRBD1. Germline V gives CDR1 MDHEN, CDR2 SYDVKM. The CDR3 contains 15 residues. Trimming cost V 3 bases and J 0 bases; bases outside gene matches: 5. The CDR3 spells CASSLDRLISYEQYF. The CDR3 DNA is TGTGCCAGCAGTTTGGACAGGTTAATCTCCTACGAGCAGTACTTC.

The rearrangement uses TRBV3-1 and TRBJ2-1; TRBD2 matches at 9 bases. Germline CDR1 LGHDT, CDR2 YNNKEL (reference sequence). After removal of 3 bases from V and 4 bases from J, the junction contained 7 bases not matched to a gene. This CDR3 comprises 16 residues. The DNA of the CDR3 is TGTGCCAGCAGCCAGGCGGGGGGGAACGTTTACAATGAGCAGTTCTTC. Translated, it gives CASSQAGGNVYNEQFF.

The CDR3 spells CASSLGGLANEQYF. DNA for the CDR3: TGTGCCAGCAGCTTAGGTGGCCTAGCCAACGAGCAGTACTTC. The chain joins TRBV7-2 to TRBJ2-7; tentatively, D is TRBD2 (5 bases). The CDR3 contains 14 residues. Per germline, CDR1 SGHTA and CDR2 FQGNSA. With 1 base removed from V and 5 bases from J, the gap between germline ends came to 12 bases.

Written as DNA, the CDR3 is TGTGCCAGCATCAAGATAGCGGGGACCTCCTACGAGCAGTACTTC. Residues: CASIKIAGTSYEQYF. The chain employs TRBV2 and TRBJ2-7; 8 bases align to TRBD2. Germline-derived CDR1 and CDR2 are SNHLY and FYNNEI. The CDR3 totals 15 residues. V dropped 7 bases and J dropped 0; count of bases not matched to a gene: 8.

The rearrangement joins TRBV20-1 to TRBJ2-3; the match to TRBD2 covers 13 bases. Looked up from germline, CDR1 is DFQATT and CDR2 is SNEGSKA (reference sequence). Unmatched junction bases numbered 20, after V lost 5 bases and J lost 0 bases. The CDR3 runs to 21 residues. Here the CDR3 DNA reads TGCAGTGCTCCAGCCTCCACGGGACTAGCGGGGATGATCACTAGCACAGATACGCAGTATTTT. Its protein is CSAPASTGLAGMITSTDTQYF.

The rearrangement links TRBV7-2 to TRBJ1-5, with D unclear. The CDR3 length is 15 residues. Germline V gene sequence: CDR1 SGHTA, CDR2 FQGNSA. The V end was cut by 0 bases, the J end by 5 bases, with 11 bases between. The CDR3 spells CASSLAEAGYQPQHF. In DNA, the CDR3 is TGTGCCAGCAGCTTAGCGGAGGCGGGGTATCAGCCCCAGCATTTT. Full variable domain (remainder filled in from reference TRBV7-2 and TRBJ1-5): GAGVSQSPSNKVTEKGKDVELRCDPISGHTALYWYRQSLGQGLEFLIYFQGNSAPDKSGLPSDRFSAERTGGSVSTLTIQRTQQEDSAVYLCASSLAEAGYQPQHFGDGTRLSIL.

The chain joins TRBV24-1 to TRBJ1-1, with TRBD1 matching 9 bases. The V and J ends lost 8 bases and 5 bases, in that order; junction bases with no gene match: 5. Germline loops: CDR1 KGHDR, CDR2 SFDVKD. The CDR3 covers 13 residues. The CDR3 here is CATMGQGRTEAFF. DNA of the CDR3: TGTGCCACCATGGGACAGGGTAGGACTGAAGCTTTCTTT.

The rearrangement links TRBV7-3 to TRBJ2-2; D gene ambiguous. The V end was cut by 0 bases, the J end by 7 bases, with 9 bases between. The CDR3 is 14 residues long. In germline, CDR1 is SGHTA, CDR2 FQGTGA. This CDR3 is CASSLTFTGGELFF. CDR3 DNA: TGTGCCAGCAGCTTAACGTTTACGGGCGGGGAGCTGTTTTTT.

The chain couples TRBV6-2 or TRBV6-3 to TRBJ2-6; D remains ambiguous. The CDR3 is 13 amino acids. V dropped 8 bases and J dropped 0 bases, with 5 bases sitting between them. Germline CDR1 MNHEY, CDR2 SVGEGT. In DNA form, the CDR3 reads TGTGCCAGCGTCCGCTCTGGGGCCAACGTCCTGACTTTC. This codes for CASVRSGANVLTF.

This chain connects TRBV5-1 to TRBJ2-1; 11 bases match TRBD1. This CDR3 comprises 14 residues. V was pared by 4 bases and J by 8 bases, with 5 bases of the junction left unmatched. Germline-derived CDR1 and CDR2 are SGHRS and YFSETQ. The CDR3 is CASSVGQGGYEQFF. CDR3 nucleotides: TGCGCCAGCAGCGTGGGACAGGGGGGTTATGAGCAGTTCTTC.

J is TRBJ2-2 and V is TRBV5-1; D tentatively fits TRBD1 or TRBD2 (5 bases each). Deletions cut 7 bases from V and 3 bases from J, with 10 bases between. Germline V lookup: CDR1 SGHRS, CDR2 YFSETQ. The length of the CDR3 is 13 residues. The DNA of the CDR3 is TGCGCCAGCGGGGACGCCGACACCGGGGAGCTGTTTTTT. This gives the protein CASGDADTGELFF.

V gene TRBV10-2 combines with J gene TRBJ2-5; no firm D call. The germline CDR1 and CDR2 sequences are WSHSY and SAAADI. The length of the CDR3 is 12 residues. Trimming pared 6 bases from V and 4 bases from J, leaving 9 bases between. CDR3 coding DNA: TGCGCCAGCAGCGGGCCAGCAGAGACCCAGTACTTC. As protein: CASSGPAETQYF.

The chain couples TRBV7-9 to TRBJ2-1, with a weak D call TRBD2 (6 bases). The closer fit of TRBJ2-7 to the DNA end suggests the J call may be wrong. The CDR3 sequence is 12 residues long. Looked up from germline, CDR1 is SEHNR and CDR2 is FQNEAQ (reference sequence). In DNA, the CDR3 is TGTGCCAGCAGTTTTTCTAGCGACGAGCAGTACTTC. Protein sequence: CASSFSSDEQYF.

The chain couples TRBV3-1 to TRBJ2-7; D is uncertain. Trimming took off 6 bases at V and 3 bases at J, with 12 bases between the two ends. The CDR3 is 13 amino acids. Germline V gene sequence: CDR1 LGHDT, CDR2 YNNKEL (reference sequence). This chain's CDR3 is CASSFMLGYEQYF. CDR3 DNA: TGTGCCAGCAGTTTTATGTTGGGCTACGAGCAGTACTTC.

The chain recombines TRBV29-1 with TRBJ2-5, with a possible D match to TRBD2 (6 bases). V lost 6 bases, J lost 2 bases, and 13 bases lay in between. Per the germline V gene, CDR1 is SQVTM and CDR2 is ANQGSEA. The CDR3 is 13 amino acids. CDR3 sequence: CSVGGKGQETQYF. In nucleotides, the CDR3 is TGCAGCGTCGGCGGGAAGGGGCAAGAGACCCAGTACTTC.